Described below is a single T cell receptor (beta chain) sequence and its context. The target antigen is unknown. The source of the sample is a study of cytomegalovirus exposure and HLA in healthy donors. General study findings and limits: Cytomegalovirus association was listed for about 160 TCR beta chains. Across all donors, roughly uniform sequencing depth was an assumption of the presence/absence analyses.

This PCR relied on a set of 60 Vbeta primers and 13 Jbeta primers. Only in-frame clones appear in the TCRdb table, and some are missing; sequencing was by immunoSEQ multiplex PCR. The sample has about 160,000 clones; about 72% are singletons. This CDR3 contains 14 residues. The trim removed 6 bases at V and 6 bases at J, leaving 6 bases unmatched. The germline V gene has CDR1 LGHNT and CDR2 FRNRAP. Sequencing was carried out using PBMCs. The J gene is TRBJ2-1, the V gene TRBV12-5; the match to TRBD2 covers 9 bases. The source of this sequence is a man aged 50 to 60 in good health and CMV-seropositive. The CDR3 nucleotides read TGTGCTAGTGGCTCTAGCGGGGCTACCAATGAGCAGTTCTTC. Translation: CASGSSGATNEQFF.